What follows describes a single T cell receptor (beta chain). As yet, its antigen is unknown. Subjects with ophthalmopathy showed a Clinical Activity Score no lower than 3, a NOSPECS grade no lower than 4, and a duration shorter than 3 months. Diagnoses were made from clinical symptoms, serum measures (thyroxine and TRAb), thyroid ultrasound and orbital computed tomography. This record belongs to a study of T cells in Graves' hyperthyroidism and ophthalmopathy. General observations from the study: Ophthalmopathy prediction by the model preceded onset by a median about 6.3 months.

Germline V CDR1 and CDR2: DFQATT, SNEGSKA (reference sequence). This CDR3 spans 16 amino acids. V was trimmed by 1 base and J by 5 bases, leaving 18 bases between them. There were TCR beta CDR3 regions amplified from RNA transcripts. HTBI primers were used for first-round RT-PCR of the TCR CDR3. MiXCR, run by TCRdb on the multiplex PCR reads, gives a single entry per CDR3 protein. The top ten clones hold under 35% of a sample with about 640,000 distinct CDR3 sequences, roughly 20% of them seen once. The sequence derives from a man aged 30 to 45 with Graves' ophthalmopathy. The sample was blood. The V and J genes are TRBV20-1 and TRBJ1-5; a weak D match, TRBD1 (5 bases). This chain's CDR3 is CSARATVGRAYQPQHF. CDR3 DNA sequence: TGCAGTGCTAGAGCGACAGTAGGTCGGGCCTATCAGCCCCAGCATTTT.